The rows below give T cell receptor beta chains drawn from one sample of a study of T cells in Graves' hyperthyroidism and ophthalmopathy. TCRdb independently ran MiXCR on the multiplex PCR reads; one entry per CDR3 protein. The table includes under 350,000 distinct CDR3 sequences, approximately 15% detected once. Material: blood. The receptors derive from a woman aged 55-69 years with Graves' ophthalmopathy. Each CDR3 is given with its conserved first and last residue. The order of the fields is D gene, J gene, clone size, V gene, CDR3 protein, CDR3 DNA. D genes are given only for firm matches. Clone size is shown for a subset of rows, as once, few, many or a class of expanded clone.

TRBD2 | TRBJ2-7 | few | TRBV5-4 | CASSYKRLAGDHEQYF | TGTGCCAGCAGCTACAAACGACTAGCGGGGGACCACGAGCAGTACTTC
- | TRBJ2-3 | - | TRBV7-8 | CASSPRGGGAGTDTQYF | TGTGCCAGCAGCCCCCGGGGAGGGGGGGCGGGCACAGATACGCAGTATTTT
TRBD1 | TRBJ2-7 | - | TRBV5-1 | CASSYRDRALYEQYF | TGCGCCAGCAGCTACCGGGACAGGGCCCTCTACGAGCAGTACTTC
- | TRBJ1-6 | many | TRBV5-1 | CASSLGPLSPLHF | TGCGCCAGCAGCTTGGGGCCCCTTTCACCCCTCCACTTT
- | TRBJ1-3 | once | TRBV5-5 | CASSPGEPGTIYF | TGTGCCAGCAGTCCTGGGGAACCGGGCACCATATATTTT
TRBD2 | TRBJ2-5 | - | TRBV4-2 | CASSQDRVSGKETQYF | TGTGCCAGCAGCCAAGATCGTGTTAGCGGGAAAGAGACCCAGTACTTC
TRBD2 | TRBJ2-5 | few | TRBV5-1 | CASSAVGAGQETQYF | TGCGCCAGCAGCGCCGTAGGAGCGGGGCAAGAGACCCAGTACTTC
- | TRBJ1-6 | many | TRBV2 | CASRYSDSPLHF | TGTGCCAGCAGATACAGCGATTCACCCCTCCACTTT
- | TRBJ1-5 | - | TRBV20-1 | CSAKEYRNQPQHF | TGCAGTGCGAAAGAGTACAGAAATCAGCCCCAGCATTTT
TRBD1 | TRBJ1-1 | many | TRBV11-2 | CASSVDRGVAEAFF | TGTGCCAGCAGCGTAGACAGGGGAGTAGCTGAAGCTTTCTTT
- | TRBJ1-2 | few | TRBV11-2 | CASSPRGGLGGYTF | TGTGCCAGCAGCCCAAGAGGGGGGCTGGGTGGCTACACCTTC
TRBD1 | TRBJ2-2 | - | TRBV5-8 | CASSSRQGARTGELFF | TGTGCCAGCAGCTCCCGACAGGGGGCGCGGACCGGGGAGCTGTTTTTT
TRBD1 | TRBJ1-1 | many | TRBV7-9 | CASSSRTGSNTEAFF | TGTGCCAGCAGCTCACGGACAGGGTCGAACACTGAAGCTTTCTTT
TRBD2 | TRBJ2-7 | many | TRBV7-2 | CASSLAGSGRHADPYEQYF | TGTGCCAGCAGCTTAGCCGGTAGCGGGAGGCATGCTGACCCCTACGAGCAGTACTTC
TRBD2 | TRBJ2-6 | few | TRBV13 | CASSQGGSTGANVLTF | TGTGCCAGCAGCCAGGGAGGGAGTACTGGGGCCAACGTCCTGACTTTC